This TCR beta chain was captured by sequencing in a study of T-cell reconstitution after alpha-beta-depleted transplantation in children. TCRbeta library preparation incorporated unique molecular identifiers. TCRdb used MiXCR to reprocess the PCR reads, holding one entry per CDR3 protein. The sample has approximately 490,000 distinct CDR3 sequences; around 13% are singletons. On this clonotype: One base away lies a much larger clone, so this may be a sequencing read error.

The TCR was taken from a human donor who donated a stem cell graft to a child with combined immunodeficiency. Sample: PBMCs from the stem cell graft donor, taken from the stem cell graft.

The CDR3 nucleotides are TGTGCCAGCAGGAACACCGTCGGACACCATGCCTACGAGCAGTACTTC. It is translated as CASRNTVGHHAYEQYF. The chain recombines TRBV25-1 with TRBJ2-7; weak D call: TRBD1 (5 bases). CDR1 and CDR2 from the germline V gene are MGHDK and SYGVNS. The CDR3 consists of 16 residues. The V and J ends lost 6 bases and 2 bases respectively, with 20 bases between them.